The 4 T cell receptor beta chains presented below share a single source sample, sequenced in a study of T cell changes during pregnancy in multiple sclerosis. The data were produced by immunoSEQ multiplex PCR, yet TCRdb's version contains in-frame clones alone and is incomplete. The table records roughly 63,000 clones, 90% of them present only once. The source was peripheral blood, collected in the second trimester of pregnancy. Receptor source: a female donor in good health, enrolled as a control in a pregnancy study.

The V call is TRBV6-1, the J call TRBJ1-1, with 9 bases lining up with TRBD1. Germline assignment: CDR1 MNHNS and CDR2 SASEGT. V trimming: 5 bases; J trimming: 4 bases; junction bases outside the gene matches: 5. The CDR3 runs 14 residues. The CDR3 nucleotides are TGTGCCAGCAGTTCACAGGGGGCTATCACTGAAGCTTTCTTT. Its translation is CASSSQGAITEAFF.

V gene TRBV7-9 combines with J gene TRBJ2-7; no reliable D call. The CDR3 contains 14 residues. The V end lost 1 base, the J end lost 0 bases, and 7 bases lay between the germline ends. Germline CDR1 reads SEHNR; CDR2 reads FQNEAQ (reference sequence). In DNA, the CDR3 is TGTGCCAGCAGCTTAGATGTATCCTCCTACGAGCAGTACTTC. Protein: CASSLDVSSYEQYF. Together with reference TRBV7-9 and TRBJ2-7, the CDR3 gives the full variable domain: DTGVSQNPRHKITKRGQNVTFRCDPISEHNRLYWYRQTLGQGPEFLTYFQNEAQLEKSRLLSDRFSAERPKGSFSTLEIQRTEQGDSAMYLCASSLDVSSYEQYFGPGTRLTVT.

V usage is TRBV5-1 and J usage is TRBJ2-5; tentative D call: TRBD1 (7 bases). This CDR3 contains 15 residues. Germline V gene sequence: CDR1 SGHRS, CDR2 YFSETQ. Trimming shortened V by 4 bases and J by 3 bases, and 16 bases separated the two germline ends. CDR3 amino acids: CASSGAGGPEETQYF. The DNA of the CDR3 is TGCGCCAGCAGCGGCGCAGGGGGGCCTGAAGAGACCCAGTACTTC.

The V call is TRBV28, the J call TRBJ2-3, with 7 bases aligning to TRBD1. Germline V lookup: CDR1 MDHEN, CDR2 SYDVKM. CDR3 length: 15 residues. V lost 1 base to trimming and J lost 2 bases; unmatched junction nucleotides: 3. CDR3 DNA sequence: TGTGCCAGCAGTTTATTGGGGACAGACACAGATACGCAGTATTTT. This gives the protein CASSLLGTDTDTQYF.